This T cell receptor (beta chain) was captured in a study of response to subunit inactivated influenza vaccine. Overall study findings and caveats: Authors suggested seasonal influenza vaccinations each recruit few new T cells.

TCRdb fed the RT-PCR reads into MiXCR, producing one record per CDR3 protein. The sample has 550,000 to 600,000 distinct CDR3 sequences, 10% to 15% seen once. As for this clonotype: Antigen: not known.

J was trimmed by 8 bases and V by 1 base; bases with no gene match: 4. This CDR3 has 14 amino acids. The gene calls are TRBV12-3 or TRBV12-4 and TRBJ2-1, with 8 bases fitting TRBD2. The sequence derives from a man in his forties or fifties who received an inactivated influenza vaccine. The sequencing here drew on PBMCs from blood, taken on the day of vaccination. The CDR3 sequence: CASSLELAVDEQFF. The CDR3 DNA reads as TGTGCCAGCAGTTTAGAACTAGCGGTCGATGAGCAGTTCTTC.